These 22 T cell receptor beta chains were sequenced from one sample in a study of blood T cell repertoires in COVID-19. Using immunoSEQ multiplex PCR, the repertoire was profiled, and TCRdb retains in-frame clones only, with some absent. The sample holds some 49,000 clones, 85% to 90% seen once. Specimen: peripheral blood. The receptors stem from a human donor in a cohort sampled during active COVID-19.

The rearrangement uses TRBV3-1 (or the pseudogene TRBV3-2) and TRBJ1-1, with 10 bases fitting TRBD1. Germline values: CDR1 LGHDT, CDR2 YNNKEL (reference sequence). CDR3 length equals 15 residues. V lost 3 bases to trimming and J lost 1 base; unmatched junction nucleotides: 2. The CDR3 coding sequence is TGTGCCAGCAGCCATCGGACAGGGGGGAACACTGAAGCTTTCTTT. The encoded protein is CASSHRTGGNTEAFF.

V gene TRBV5-8 combines with J gene TRBJ1-1; no firm D call. The germline V gene encodes CDR1 SGHTS and CDR2 YDEGEE. CDR3 length: 16 amino acids. Trimming pared 1 base from V and 1 base from J, leaving 14 bases between. The DNA of the CDR3 is TGTGCCAGCAGCTTGCTCGGAGGAGGGAAGAACACTGAAGCTTTCTTT. Translating gives CASSLLGGGKNTEAFF.

The chain couples TRBV5-1 to TRBJ2-1; TRBD2 agrees at 12 bases. Germline CDR1 and CDR2: SGHRS and YFSETQ. The V and J ends lost 4 bases and 7 bases, in that order; junction bases with no gene match: 6. The CDR3 has 15 residues. The DNA of the CDR3 is TGCGCCAGCAGCAGAAGGACTAGCGGGATTAATGAGCAGTTCTTC. Translating gives CASSRRTSGINEQFF. Together with reference TRBV5-1 and TRBJ2-1, the CDR3 gives the full variable domain: KAGVTQTPRYLIKTRGQQVTLSCSPISGHRSVSWYQQTPGQGLQFLFEYFSETQRNKGNFPGRFSGRQFSNSRSEMNVSTLELGDSALYLCASSRRTSGINEQFFGPGTRLTVL.

The chain's CDR3 is CASRGLVWARTDTQYF. As DNA, the CDR3 is TGTGCCAGCAGGGGTCTGGTCTGGGCCCGCACAGATACGCAGTATTTT. The gene calls are TRBV7-9 and TRBJ2-3, with D hard to call. CDR3 length: 16 residues. Germline V gene sequence: CDR1 SEHNR, CDR2 FQNEAQ (reference sequence). Trimming removed 6 bases at V and 1 base at J, with 17 bases between.

The chain has TRBV19 and TRBJ1-2; TRBD1 matches 8 bases. The CDR3 totals 12 residues. V shed 6 bases and J 13 bases; nucleotides not matched to a gene: 10. Germline-derived CDR1 and CDR2 are LNHDA and SQIVND (reference sequence). The CDR3 protein is CASSTSGGLGTF. CDR3 DNA: TGTGCCAGTAGCACCTCAGGGGGCCTTGGCACCTTC.

The chain carries TRBV27 and TRBJ1-1; possibly TRBD1 for D (5 bases). Trimming removed 6 bases at V and 7 bases at J, with 18 bases between. Per germline, CDR1 MNHEY and CDR2 SMNVEV (reference sequence). The CDR3 is made up of 14 amino acids. In DNA, the CDR3 is TGTGCCAGCAGCATAAACGGCCCAGGGCGTGAAGCTTTCTTT. The encoded protein is CASSINGPGREAFF.

This rearrangement joins TRBV5-1 to TRBJ2-3; 13 bases fit TRBD2. The CDR3 consists of 17 residues. The J segment lost 4 bases and the V segment lost 4 bases, leaving 9 bases of the junction unmatched. Germline assignment: CDR1 SGHRS and CDR2 YFSETQ. The CDR3 DNA reads as TGCGCCAGCAGCAGCAGGACTAGCGGGAGTGGGTCAGATACGCAGTATTTT. Translating it yields CASSSRTSGSGSDTQYF. Together with reference TRBV5-1 and TRBJ2-3, the CDR3 gives the full variable domain: KAGVTQTPRYLIKTRGQQVTLSCSPISGHRSVSWYQQTPGQGLQFLFEYFSETQRNKGNFPGRFSGRQFSNSRSEMNVSTLELGDSALYLCASSSRTSGSGSDTQYFGPGTRLTVL.

This sequence joins TRBV4-2 and TRBJ2-3, with 12 nucleotides matching TRBD2. The V gene's germline CDR1 is LGHNA and CDR2 YNFKEQ. After removal of 4 bases from V and 5 bases from J, the junction contained 7 bases not matched to a gene. This CDR3 region has 16 residues. CDR3 loop: CASSPRLAGEVDTQYF. The CDR3 bases are TGTGCCAGCAGCCCGAGACTAGCGGGAGAGGTAGATACGCAGTATTTT.

CDR3 sequence (DNA): TGTGCCAGCAGGGGACAGGGGGCGGAGGAGCAGTACTTC. Its protein product is CASRGQGAEEQYF. The V and J genes are TRBV6-5 and TRBJ2-7, with 12 bases aligning to TRBD1. This CDR3 is built from 13 residues. Germline CDR1 and CDR2: MNHEY and SVGAGI. The ends lost 6 bases at V and 7 bases at J; junction bases unmatched: 4.

This sequence joins TRBV4-2 and TRBJ2-1; D is perhaps TRBD2 (7 bases). Trimming stripped 0 bases from V and 10 bases from J, with 19 bases between. The CDR3 runs 16 residues. Germline V gene data show CDR1 as LGHNA and CDR2 as YNFKEQ. The CDR3 DNA sequence: TGTGCCAGCAGCCAAGAAGACGGGAGGACAGCAGGGGAGCAGTTCTTC. Translating it yields CASSQEDGRTAGEQFF.

The CDR3 loop is CASSQGIHRTSGNTIYF. The CDR3 DNA follows: TGTGCCAGCAGCCAGGGTATACACAGGACCTCTGGAAACACCATATATTTT. J is TRBJ1-3 and V is TRBV4-2; TRBD1 might be the D (5 bases). Germline V gene sequence: CDR1 LGHNA, CDR2 YNFKEQ. The CDR3 runs 17 residues. V dropped 3 bases and J dropped 0 bases, with 15 bases sitting between them.

The chain recombines TRBV10-3 with TRBJ2-1; TRBD2 agrees at 8 bases. Germline CDR1 reads ENHRY; CDR2 reads SYGVKD. V lost 7 bases to trimming and J lost 2 bases; unmatched junction nucleotides: 7. The CDR3 totals 15 residues. This CDR3 reads CAITAVAGTYNEQFF. CDR3 DNA sequence: TGTGCCATCACCGCCGTAGCGGGGACCTACAATGAGCAGTTCTTC.

This sequence joins TRBV27 and TRBJ2-7; 9 positions agree with TRBD1. Trimming took 0 bases from V and 1 from J; bases not matched to a gene: 7. There are 17 residues in the CDR3. The germline CDR1 and CDR2 sequences are MNHEY and SMNVEV (reference sequence). The CDR3 DNA follows: TGTGCCAGCAGTTTATCTTGGTTGGGGACAGGGTCCTACGAGCAGTACTTC. Amino acid sequence: CASSLSWLGTGSYEQYF.

Written as DNA, the CDR3 is TGTGCCAGCAGCTTATTCGGTAATGGCTACACCTTC. Amino acids: CASSLFGNGYTF. The V gene is TRBV11-2, the J gene TRBJ1-2; no clear D. CDR1 and CDR2 from the germline V gene are SGHAT and FQNNGV. This CDR3 has 12 residues. The V and J ends lost 2 bases and 6 bases respectively, with 7 bases between them.

V gene TRBV27 combines with J gene TRBJ1-6; 10 nucleotides line up with TRBD1. CDR3 length: 17 residues. The germline CDR1 and CDR2 sequences are MNHEY and SMNVEV (reference sequence). V shed 3 bases, J shed 8 bases, and the junction held 10 bases outside the gene matches. CDR3 protein: CASSLVGQGSNYSPLHF. The CDR3 DNA sequence: TGTGCCAGCAGTTTGGTGGGACAGGGGTCGAATTATTCACCCCTCCACTTT.

V usage is TRBV5-1 and J usage is TRBJ2-7; D unresolved. CDR3 length equals 14 residues. V lost 4 bases to trimming and J lost 2 bases, with 13 bases between them. Germline values: CDR1 SGHRS, CDR2 YFSETQ. The CDR3 region is CASSLGGSTYEQYF. The DNA of the CDR3 is TGCGCCAGCAGCCTCGGTGGTAGCACCTACGAGCAGTACTTC. Using reference TRBV5-1 and TRBJ2-7 for the parts outside the CDR3, the full variable domain is KAGVTQTPRYLIKTRGQQVTLSCSPISGHRSVSWYQQTPGQGLQFLFEYFSETQRNKGNFPGRFSGRQFSNSRSEMNVSTLELGDSALYLCASSLGGSTYEQYFGPGTRLTVT.

The J gene is TRBJ2-5, the V gene TRBV11-2; 8 bases align to TRBD2. This CDR3 is built from 13 residues. Germline values: CDR1 SGHAT, CDR2 FQNNGV. The V gene end was trimmed by 5 bases and the J gene end by 3 bases; junction bases not matched to a gene: 2. In DNA, the CDR3 is TGTGCCAGCAGCCCGGGACTAGAAGAGACCCAGTACTTC. It encodes CASSPGLEETQYF. The full variable domain, completed using reference TRBV11-2 and TRBJ2-5, is EAGVAQSPRYKIIEKRQSVAFWCNPISGHATLYWYQQILGQGPKLLIQFQNNGVVDDSQLPKDRFSAERLKGVDSTLKIQPAKLEDSAVYLCASSPGLEETQYFGPGTRLLVL.

This clone showed up just once. J is TRBJ2-3 and V is TRBV4-2; 11 bases are shared with TRBD2. CDR3 length: 17 residues. CDR1 is LGHNA, CDR2 YNFKEQ, per germline. V shed 0 bases, J shed 2 bases, and the junction held 4 bases outside the gene matches. The CDR3 is CASSQDLTSGNTDTQYF. The CDR3 nucleotides read TGTGCCAGCAGCCAAGATCTGACTAGCGGGAACACAGATACGCAGTATTTT.

The chain carries TRBV28 and TRBJ2-7; 9 bases agree with TRBD2. In germline, CDR1 is MDHEN, CDR2 SYDVKM. The CDR3 covers 15 residues. The junction had 11 bases not matched to a gene; V was cut back by 5 bases and J by 6 bases. The CDR3 loop is CASSPGLAKGREQYF. CDR3 bases: TGTGCCAGCAGTCCGGGACTAGCTAAGGGACGCGAGCAGTACTTC.

The gene calls are TRBV2 and TRBJ2-5; D perhaps matches TRBD1 (5 bases). Trimming pared 0 bases from V and 4 bases from J, leaving 12 bases between. Germline CDR1 and CDR2: SNHLY and FYNNEI. The CDR3 spans 15 residues. The CDR3 DNA reads as TGTGCCAGCAGTGAAGCTAGGGGTCTGGTAGAGACCCAGTACTTC. Amino acids: CASSEARGLVETQYF.

The chain joins TRBV2 to TRBJ2-5; 7 bases match TRBD2. The CDR3 length is 13 residues. Germline assignment: CDR1 SNHLY and CDR2 FYNNEI. The V gene end was trimmed by 8 bases and the J gene end by 2 bases; junction bases not matched to a gene: 5. As DNA, the CDR3 is TGTGCCAGCTTTGGGGGAGGGCAAGAGACCCAGTACTTC. This gives the protein CASFGGGQETQYF.

V usage is TRBV7-9 and J usage is TRBJ1-3; no firm D call. The CDR3 totals 14 residues. Germline CDR1 SEHNR, CDR2 FQNEAQ (reference sequence). V lost 1 base and J 2 bases, leaving 6 bases between the germline ends. This CDR3 reads CASSLVTPGNTIYF. The CDR3 DNA reads as TGTGCCAGCAGCTTAGTGACACCTGGAAACACCATATATTTT.